These 18 T cell receptor beta chains were sequenced from one sample in a study of tumor and adjacent non-tumor tissue in lung cancer. The template was RNA from unsorted bulk tissue. This non-tumor lung sample came from over 3 cm beyond the tumor edge. A modified ARM-PCR protocol with three rounds of nested PCR amplified TCRbeta. TCRdb reprocessed the multiplex PCR reads via MiXCR and lists one record per CDR3 protein. Of roughly 44,000 distinct CDR3 sequences in the sample, roughly 60% were seen once. Material for sequencing was distant non-tumor lung tissue. All receptors derive from a woman between 40 and 50 years old with non-small cell lung cancer.

A note on this clonotype: Lacking the conserved final phenylalanine or tryptophan, this CDR3 likely reflects a read error. CDR3 protein: CASVPAGGPYEQYY. The CDR3 bases are TGTGCCAGCGTGCCAGCGGGCGGACCCTACGAGCAGTACTAC. The rearrangement joins TRBV6-1 to TRBJ2-7; weak D call: TRBD2 (6 bases). The germline V gene has CDR1 MNHNS and CDR2 SASEGT. V dropped 8 bases and J dropped 2 bases, with 16 bases sitting between them. There are 14 residues in the CDR3.

V is TRBV7-9 and J is TRBJ2-7; 9 nucleotides match TRBD1. Germline V gene sequence: CDR1 SEHNR, CDR2 FQNEAQ (reference sequence). This CDR3 spans 14 amino acids. This CDR3 reads CVNSFGTGKDEQYF. CDR3 bases: TGTGTCAACAGCTTCGGGACAGGGAAAGATGAGCAGTACTTC.

A note on this clonotype: A single base separates this from a much larger clone, so it may be a read error. V is TRBV6-6 and J is TRBJ1-2; 7 positions agree with TRBD1. There are 14 residues in the CDR3. In germline, CDR1 is MNHNY, CDR2 SVGAGI (reference sequence). CDR3 sequence: CASSLQGKIYGYSF. CDR3 nucleotides: TGTGCCAGCAGTTTACAGGGGAAGATCTATGGCTACTCCTTC.

Remarks on this clonotype: One end of the junction is discordant with germline, which a read error may explain. The CDR3 sequence: CASSYSPHAPSYEQYF. Written as DNA, the CDR3 is TGTGCCAGTAGTTACTCCCCTCACGCTCCCTCCTACGAGCAGTACTTC. This chain connects TRBV6-2 or TRBV6-3 to TRBJ2-7; D is unclear. Germline assignment: CDR1 MNHEY and CDR2 SVGEGT. This CDR3 has 16 residues.

This sequence joins TRBV20-1 and TRBJ2-5, with D uncertain. The ends were cut back, 6 bases at V and 2 bases at J, with 16 bases in the middle. The CDR3 runs 14 residues. From germline, CDR1 is DFQATT and CDR2 SNEGSKA (reference sequence). CDR3 in amino acids: CSAPPRWFQETQYF. In nucleotides, the CDR3 is TGCAGTGCCCCTCCGAGGTGGTTTCAAGAGACCCAGTACTTC.

With respect to this clonotype: The junction departs from germline at one end; a sequencing error may be responsible. The CDR3 loop is CVISEYSGRGYNEQFF. CDR3 nucleotides: TGTGTCATCAGTGAATATAGCGGGAGGGGCTACAATGAGCAGTTCTTC. This chain joins TRBV10-3 and TRBJ2-1; TRBD2 matches 11 bases. The CDR3 runs 16 residues. CDR1 and CDR2 (germline): ENHRY, SYGVKD.

About this clonotype: The junction departs from the called germline gene at one end, perhaps through a read error. V gene TRBV6-1 combines with J gene TRBJ2-7, with D possibly TRBD2 on 5 matching bases. Germline CDR1 and CDR2: MNHNS and SASEGT. The CDR3 covers 16 residues. The CDR3, as DNA: TGTGTCAGCAGTGAAGCGGAACCCTCCCCCCTCTACGAGCGGTACTTC. This codes for CVSSEAEPSPLYERYF.

The CDR3 bases are TGTGTCAGTGGCCAAGACTTAGGCCCGCTGGCCTACAATGAGCAGTTCTTC. Encoded protein: CVSGQDLGPLAYNEQFF. The rearrangement joins TRBV14 to TRBJ2-1; D gene unclear. There are 17 residues in the CDR3. Per the germline V gene, CDR1 is SGHDN and CDR2 is FVKESK.

Comments on this clonotype: One end of the junction does not line up with germline, which may come from a read error. The J gene is TRBJ2-5, the V gene TRBV13; 8 bases match TRBD1. This CDR3 contains 13 residues. CDR1 PRHDT and CDR2 FYEKMQ come from the germline V gene (reference sequence). This chain's CDR3 is CASSLDRTGNQCF. CDR3 sequence (DNA): TGTGCCAGCAGCTTGGACAGGACAGGGAACCAGTGTTTC.

As concerns this clonotype: A much larger clone differs from this one at a single base, so this may be a read error. The chain joins TRBV30 to TRBJ2-7, with 7 positions matching TRBD2. This CDR3 comprises 14 residues. J gave up 3 bases and V 4 bases, and 9 bases lay outside the gene matches. Germline values: CDR1 GTSNPN, CDR2 SVGIG (reference sequence). The CDR3 region is CAWTGEGLVYEQYF. CDR3 nucleotides: TGTGCCTGGACCGGGGAGGGGTTGGTCTACGAGCAGTACTTC. Supplemented by reference TRBV30 and TRBJ2-7, the full variable domain reads SQTIHQWPATLVQPVGSPLSLECTVEGTSNPNLYWYRQAAGRGLQLLFYSVGIGQISSEVPQNLSASRPQDRQFILSSKKLLLSDSGFYLCAWTGEGLVYEQYFGPGTRLTVT.

This clonotype was detected only a few times. V is TRBV5-5 and J is TRBJ2-7, with D possibly called TRBD1 or TRBD2 (5 bases each). CDR1 and CDR2 (germline): SGHKS, YYEKEE (reference sequence). CDR3 length: 16 residues. V was clipped by 4 bases and J by 6 bases, with 23 bases between them. CDR3 amino acids: CASSAAFGGPLSEQYF. CDR3 coding DNA: TGTGCCAGCAGCGCGGCCTTTGGGGGACCCCTATCCGAGCAGTACTTC. Together with reference TRBV5-5 and TRBJ2-7, the CDR3 gives the full variable domain: DAGVTQSPTHLIKTRGQQVTLRCSPISGHKSVSWYQQVLGQGPQFIFQYYEKEERGRGNFPDRFSARQFPNYSSELNVNALLLGDSALYLCASSAAFGGPLSEQYFGPGTRLTVT.

This clonotype was seen just once. The germline gene is not matched at one end of the junction; a read error may be the cause. J is TRBJ2-3 and V is TRBV6-5, with 7 bases lining up with TRBD2. The length of the CDR3 is 16 residues. In germline, CDR1 is MNHEY, CDR2 SVGAGI. CDR3 amino acids: CASGYSEAGGTDTQYF. The DNA for the CDR3 is TGTGCCAGCGGTTACAGTGAGGCGGGGGGCACAGATACGCAGTATTTT.

J is TRBJ1-1 and V is TRBV7-8; no clear D gene. The CDR3 is 14 residues long. Trimming removed 6 bases from V and 0 bases from J, with 11 bases in between. The germline gives CDR1 SGHVS, CDR2 FQNEAQ. The CDR3 DNA reads as TGTGCCAGCAGGATACAACCAATGAACACTGAAGCTTTCTTT. It is translated as CASRIQPMNTEAFF.

By proportion, this clonotype is medium-sized (0.01 to 0.1%). This chain links TRBV6-6 with TRBJ2-1; D tentatively reads TRBD1 or TRBD2 (5 bases each). V was pared by 6 bases and J by 8 bases, with 14 bases between. The CDR3 loop spans 13 amino acids. Germline V gene lookup returns CDR1 MNHNY and CDR2 SVGAGI (reference sequence). The CDR3 sequence: CASRGEGMDEQFF. CDR3 DNA: TGTGCCAGCAGAGGAGAGGGGATGGATGAGCAGTTCTTC.

This clonotype was observed at least ten times. The rearrangement joins TRBV30 to TRBJ1-6, with D uncertain. The CDR3 totals 11 residues. The V end lost 3 bases, the J end lost 10 bases, and 7 bases lay between the germline ends. The germline V gene has CDR1 GTSNPN and CDR2 SVGIG (reference sequence). CDR3: CAWRRRSPLHF. The CDR3 DNA reads as TGTGCCTGGAGGCGGCGGTCACCCCTCCACTTT.

Of note for this clonotype: Sequence at one end of the junction differs from germline and may be a read error. The chain has TRBV29-1 and TRBJ2-5; possible D gene TRBD1, 6 bases. The CDR3 contains 13 residues. Germline V gives CDR1 SQVTM, CDR2 ANQGSEA. The DNA for the CDR3 is TGCAGCGTTGGACGCTGGGGACAAGATACCCAGTACTTC. This gives the protein CSVGRWGQDTQYF.

In its sample, this clonotype was seen many times. The rearrangement joins TRBV29-1 to TRBJ2-2, with 8 bases lining up with TRBD2. Trimming removed 4 bases from V and 1 base from J; junction bases left unmatched: 8. This CDR3 has 16 residues. In germline, CDR1 is SQVTM, CDR2 ANQGSEA. The CDR3 loop is CSVVVGAGGNTGELFF. DNA of the CDR3: TGCAGCGTTGTGGTAGGGGCGGGGGGGAACACCGGGGAGCTGTTTTTT.

Only one count was recorded for this clonotype. In nucleotides, the CDR3 is TGTGCCAGCAGCAGGGAAACGAACGCCCGGGAGCTGTTTTTT. Amino acid sequence: CASSRETNARELFF. The gene calls are TRBV12-3 or TRBV12-4 and TRBJ2-2; TRBD1 might be the D (5 bases). The CDR3 is made up of 14 amino acids. Trimming took 6 bases from V and 9 from J, leaving 17 bases between them.